The T cell receptor (beta chain) under discussion was sequenced for a study of cytomegalovirus exposure and HLA in healthy donors (dated by TCRdb to between 2016 and 2019). Study-level background: In an earlier analysis of under 600 of the donors, around 290 Gb of sequence data and 100 million or so unique TCR beta sequences from about 179 million T cells were reported. An early release that covered approximately 600 HLA-typed donors contained about 300 gigabases of sequencing data and approximately 85 million unique TCR sequences. Among the roughly 390 genotyped donors, approximately 76% belonged to the genetic ancestry cluster associated with self-reported Caucasian donors. The aim of the study was to test whether cataloging public T cell receptors could identify signatures of past pathogen exposure. Using immunosequencing, the study profiled T cell repertoires from about 620 subjects and related those repertoires to cytomegalovirus serostatus. A separate validation cohort of 100 to 150 different subjects was used in addition to the 666-subject first cohort. To predict cytomegalovirus infection status, the study brought together high-throughput TCR immunosequencing, statistical association of individual TCRs with disease status, and machine learning. To study patterns of TCR occurrence, a later analysis re-analyzed previously published TCR beta repertoires from around 660 donors and added high-resolution HLA genotyping. Rather than drawing on any new phenotypic data, the later analysis identified candidate immune exposures from TCR beta sequences and the way those sequences occurred across donors. An earlier analysis of around 580 of the donors used high-throughput TCR beta sequencing to judge whether each TCR beta V gene segment behaved as functional or pseudogenic. Alongside the repertoire data, information on donor age, sex, ethnicity and CMV serostatus was compiled. Genome-wide SNP genotypes for about 60% of the roughly 670 donors were used in a later genetic analysis, which treated that subset as a discovery cohort. Every repertoire in the discovery cohort had been generated on one and the same sequencing platform. HLA typing included class I and class II loci at four-digit resolution. The number of donors typed differed by locus, with roughly 629-640 for A, B, C, DRB1 and DQB1, around 500 for DQA1, 600 to 610 for DPA1, and approximately 470 for DPB1. Because of strong linkage in the cohort, four to six DR-DQ haplotypes were treated as single units for association and clustering. Among roughly 400 genotyped donors of the cohort, an average of roughly 240,000 unique TCR beta nucleotide sequences were sequenced per donor, 15% to 20% of them non-productive.

Library preparation was by the immunoSEQ multiplex PCR assay. A mixture of 60 forward primers for TCR Vbeta segments and 13 reverse primers for TCR Jbeta segments was used in the multiplex PCR. Amplification of the CDR3 region of rearranged TCR beta genes was performed with a multiplex PCR assay on genomic DNA. The amplified TCR beta libraries were sequenced on the Illumina HiSeq System as 87-base-pair reads. In the original analysis: A later analysis counted about 82 million unique TCR beta chains across the 650 to 800 repertoires, and approximately 11 million of these chains were shared by at least two donors. A nearest-neighbor algorithm error-corrected the raw reads and collapsed the reads into unique sequences, merging closely related sequences to remove PCR and sequencing errors. To assign V, D and J gene segments, CDR3 sequences were aligned to IMGT reference sequences. For a sequence to be retained, a match of at least six nucleotides to both a V gene segment and a J gene segment was required. A rearrangement counted as productive if the CDR3 had no stop codons and remained in frame with V and J, and every other rearrangement counted as non-productive. Following IMGT convention, CDR3 was defined as the stretch from the second conserved V-encoded cysteine up to the conserved J-encoded phenylalanine. The earlier analysis of a few hundred of the donors excluded sequences that lacked an unambiguous match to a single V gene segment. In an earlier analysis of roughly 600 of the donors, a V segment was called functional when productive rearrangements were above 56.7%, and segregating when the standard deviation between donors exceeded 5%. A statistical classification framework was built for diagnosing cytomegalovirus status from the catalog of TCR beta chain sequences. In a later analysis, V and J genes were assigned by comparing TCR nucleotide sequences against IMGT/GENE-DB human TR gene sequences. Using the TCRdist pipeline, a later analysis assigned CDR3 sequences along with most-parsimonious VDJ recombination scenarios. In a later analysis, each TCR beta chain was defined by its CDR3 amino acid sequence together with its V-gene family, and reads lacking a unique V-gene family were excluded. To address suspected cross-contamination and a sequencing artifact, a later analysis removed several hundred highly shared, low-generation-probability nucleotide sequences. In a later analysis, a clonal expansion index was calculated for each public chain from normalized within-repertoire ranks of inferred template counts. In a later analysis, generation probabilities were computed using a VDJ recombination model fitted to out-of-frame rearrangements, and the results were checked against IGoR. Hypergeometric tests were used in a later analysis to score TCR-TCR, TCR-HLA and TCR-CMV co-occurrence, with a repertoire-size bias correction applied to the TCR pairs. False discovery rates were estimated in a later analysis by permuting HLA or CMV assignments 20 times. In a later analysis, co-occurring TCRs were grouped with DBSCAN, and TCRdist sequence similarity was added when clustering was performed within HLA-allele-positive subsets. Repertoires with fewer than 30,000 or more than 120,000 public chains were left out of co-occurrence clustering, as were several repertoires with anomalous nucleotide sharing. Not all clones reach the TCRdb copy of this immuneACCESS table, which keeps in-frame sequences only. Checked studies attribute under half of the gap to unresolved V genes and leave the rest unexplained. Clone size and the V and J calls come from that table; the DNA yielded D and trimming. This sample comprises 150,000 to 200,000 clones, roughly 79% of them detected only once. The ten largest clones add up to under 2.5% of the sample.

Overall study results and their limits: Broadly in line with IMGT annotations, most TCR beta V segments showed up in productive rearrangements about 90% or about 30% of the time in an earlier analysis of some 590 of the donors. An association between a missense DCLRE1C variant and V-gene and J-gene trimming of TCR beta chains was found in a later genetic analysis and replicated in an independent cohort. Linkage disequilibrium might explain the correlated functional status among segregating V segments, but an unknown experimental factor could not be excluded. In a later analysis, TCR association rates were found to vary across HLA loci, with the most associated TCRs seen for DRB1 alleles and the fewest for HLA-C alleles. Most TCR sequences were seen in very few donors, while some public TCRs were found in many individuals. In a later analysis, HLA-associated TCR beta chains were found to be more clonally expanded and to have lower generation probabilities than equally common non-associated chains. A further reported finding was that TCR beta sequences accurately predicted the HLA-A and HLA-B alleles for most subjects in the first cohort. The only immune exposure information available for the cohort was CMV serostatus. Cytomegalovirus status was reported to be diagnosed by the classifier with high specificity and sensitivity in both the original and validation cohorts. A group of highly shared sequence variants was considered likely to be a technical artifact of the sequencing pipeline. Only TCR beta chains were sequenced in this cohort, and the absence of alpha or paired-chain data limited detectable features. A later analysis reported that several top co-occurrence clusters appeared linked to parvovirus B19, influenza, CMV and Epstein-Barr virus. Roughly 15 rarely observed V segments, including chromosome 9 orphons, were excluded from the earlier analysis of approximately 500 of the donors because counts were too low. The study gave a list of more than 150 TCR beta chains associated with cytomegalovirus. Some IMGT-functional V segments, including TRBV6-2 and TRBV6-3, could not be told apart with the 87-base-pair reads, so those segments were excluded. Three of the identified cytomegalovirus-associated TCR beta chains were confirmed in vitro to be specific for cytomegalovirus antigens. Because some donors lacked HLA typing at each locus, the association tests relied only on the typed subset. In a later analysis, around 17,000 TCR beta sequences were associated with specific HLA alleles at a false discovery rate of 0.05. Assigning TCR associations to individual alleles was difficult when HLA alleles, especially DR and DQ, strongly co-occurred. According to a later analysis, most CMV-associated TCR beta chains appeared to be HLA-restricted, and the HLA associations seemed to be driven largely by CMV exposure. According to a later genetic analysis, donors in an Asian-associated ancestry cluster had fewer N-insertions in productive TCRs than the roughly 670-donor mean. Presence/absence analyses assumed roughly uniform sequencing depth across donors, an assumption that may not hold. According to the authors, the approach could potentially be generalized to other disease states and immunological phenotypes.

A remark on this clone: Which antigen it targets is not known. Qualities for individual bases were not recorded, and no much larger clone is one base off.

The cohort was made up of 500 to 800 healthy bone marrow donors. All cohort members were sampled while nominally healthy, although unrecorded immune exposures were likely present. The donor tested CMV seropositive, placing the donor among the roughly 300 seropositive members of the cohort. A peripheral blood sample was provided by each donor, and peripheral blood mononuclear cells were used for TCR beta sequencing. Genomic DNA was extracted from the blood cell samples with the Qiagen DNeasy Blood Extraction Kit. The CDR3 has 12 amino acids, counting the end cysteine and phenylalanine. Just the 36-base CDR3 DNA is kept, in frame starting at base 1. Here V drops 3 bases and J drops 6 bases, and the junction holds 2 bases not matched to any gene. CDR1 and CDR2, looked up from the germline V gene, are KGHSH and LQKENI.

The sample comprised PBMCs. In this chain, TRBV18 is recombined with TRBJ2-7; TRBD1 matches 7 bases in the middle. The clonotype comes from a woman between 25 and 40 years old in good health and CMV-seropositive. The CDR3 in this case is CASSPQGVEQYF. The DNA is TGTGCCAGCTCACCCCAGGGGGTCGAGCAGTACTTC. Outside the CDR3, residues come from the reference TRBV18 and TRBJ2-7 proteins, so the full variable domain is: NAGVMQNPRHLVRRRGQEARLRCSPMKGHSHVYWYRQLPEEGLKFMVYLQKENIIDESGMPKERFSAEFPKEGPSILRIQQVVRGDSAAYFCASSPQGVEQYFGPGTRLTVT.